This T cell receptor (beta chain) was recorded in a study of T cells in Graves' hyperthyroidism and ophthalmopathy. Overall study results and limits: The model identified upcoming ophthalmopathy a median 6.5 months ahead of onset. From stable hyperthyroidism, ophthalmopathy was set apart by a 13 V-J model.

There are 14 residues in the CDR3. V gave up 6 bases and J gave up 6 bases; unmatched junction bases: 5. Germline CDR1 MDHEN, CDR2 SYDVKM. RNA transcripts provided the source from which TCR beta CDR3 regions were amplified. The HTBI set primed first-round TCR CDR3 RT-PCR. Each CDR3 protein is one row after TCRdb ran MiXCR on the multiplex PCR reads. The table includes hundreds of thousands of distinct CDR3 sequences, around 14% detected once. The authors took PBMCs from 7.5 to 10 ml fresh peripheral blood. This clonotype was seen at least ten times. Its antigen remains unknown. The chain combines TRBV28 with TRBJ1-2, with 12 bases aligning to TRBD1. Material: blood. The TCR sequence derives from a woman aged 30 to 39 with Graves' hyperthyroidism. For the CDR3, the DNA is TGTGCCAGCAGCTTGGGACAGGGGGCGCATGGCTACACCTTC. Protein sequence: CASSLGQGAHGYTF.